These 17 T cell receptor beta chains share one sample of origin, sequenced in a study of OX40 agonist ivuxolimab in advanced cancers. Here immunoSEQ multiplex PCR was the method, and the copy in TCRdb shows in-frame clones only, minus some. The sample holds around 31,000 clones, 85% to 95% seen once. Sequences were derived from CD4+ or CD8+ T cells sorted from blood, sampled in a trial of the OX40 agonist ivuxolimab. These receptor sequences come from an adult with an advanced solid tumor such as melanoma, head and neck, liver or kidney cancer.

V gene TRBV13 combines with J gene TRBJ1-2; possible D gene TRBD1, 5 bases. Trimming cost V 5 bases and J 12 bases, with 13 bases left between them. The CDR3 covers 11 residues. Germline CDR1 PRHDT, CDR2 FYEKMQ (reference sequence). The CDR3 spells CASSGGVENTF. CDR3 bases: TGTGCCAGCAGCGGGGGTGTGGAGAACACCTTC.

The chain recombines TRBV9 with TRBJ2-2, with D hard to call. Germline CDR1 is SGDLS and CDR2 is YYNGEE. The CDR3 spans 13 residues. The ends were cut back, 4 bases at V and 4 bases at J, with 8 bases in the middle. The CDR3 reads CASSLGTTGELFF. The CDR3 nucleotides read TGTGCCAGCAGCCTCGGTACCACCGGGGAGCTGTTTTTT.

The chain uses TRBV28 and TRBJ2-7, with 8 bases matching TRBD1. This CDR3 region has 13 residues. The germline V gene has CDR1 MDHEN and CDR2 SYDVKM. V gave up 5 bases and J gave up 9 bases; unmatched junction bases: 9. The CDR3 is CASSARDRRRQYF. The CDR3 DNA reads TGTGCCAGCAGTGCCCGGGACAGGCGGAGGCAGTACTTC. The full variable domain, with the rest looked up from reference TRBV28 and TRBJ2-7, is DVKVTQSSRYLVKRTGEKVFLECVQDMDHENMFWYRQDPGLGLRLIYFSYDVKMKEKGDIPEGYSVSREKKERFSLILESASTNQTSMYLCASSARDRRRQYFGPGTRLTVT.

The chain recombines TRBV2 with TRBJ2-5; 9 bases are a match to TRBD2. The CDR3 spans 16 residues. The junction had 4 bases not matched to a gene; V was cut back by 0 bases and J by 2 bases. In germline, CDR1 is SNHLY, CDR2 FYNNEI. DNA for the CDR3: TGTGCCAGCAGTGAAGCCACAGCGGGGGGACAAGAGACCCAGTACTTC. This translates into CASSEATAGGQETQYF.

J is TRBJ1-2 and V is TRBV29-1, with D uncertain. Trimming removed 5 bases at V and 8 bases at J, with 15 bases between. The germline V gene encodes CDR1 SQVTM and CDR2 ANQGSEA. CDR3 length: 12 amino acids. In DNA, the CDR3 is TGCAGCGTTAGCACTGACCGGGAAGGCTACACCTTC. It yields the protein CSVSTDREGYTF.

The rearrangement joins TRBV4-3 to TRBJ2-7, with D unclear. Trimming shortened V by 1 base and J by 0 bases, and 7 bases separated the two germline ends. Germline CDR1 and CDR2: LGHNA and YSLEER. The CDR3 runs 14 residues. CDR3 sequence reads: CASSQAGLSYEQYF. DNA of the CDR3: TGCGCCAGCAGCCAAGCGGGCCTCTCCTACGAGCAGTACTTC.

In this sample, this clone turned up a few times. The V call is TRBV7-9, the J call TRBJ2-7; 10 bases agree with TRBD1. V gave up 10 bases and J gave up 6 bases; unmatched junction bases: 9. The CDR3 spans 13 residues. Germline V lookup: CDR1 SEHNR, CDR2 FQNEAQ (reference sequence). This CDR3 is CAIRGQGVAEQYF. The CDR3 coding sequence is TGTGCCATCCGAGGACAGGGGGTAGCCGAGCAGTACTTC.

This sequence joins TRBV19 and TRBJ2-7; TRBD2 might be the D (5 bases). The CDR3 length is 14 residues. The V gene lost 5 bases and the J gene lost 0 bases, with 11 bases spanning the gap. Germline assignment: CDR1 LNHDA and CDR2 SQIVND (reference sequence). The CDR3 sequence: CASSVYGGSYEQYF. The CDR3 nucleotides read TGTGCCAGTAGTGTTTACGGAGGCTCCTACGAGCAGTACTTC.

The rearrangement links TRBV4-1 to TRBJ1-1; D not resolved. The germline V and J ends were trimmed by 0 bases and 4 bases, with 6 bases remaining between them. Germline loops: CDR1 MGHRA, CDR2 YSYEKL. The CDR3 is made up of 13 amino acids. This CDR3 reads CASSQEWRTEAFF. CDR3 nucleotides: TGCGCCAGCAGCCAAGAGTGGCGCACTGAAGCTTTCTTT.

As for this clone: Being one base from a much bigger clone, this may be a read error. This rearrangement joins TRBV6-4 to TRBJ2-1, with 11 bases aligning to TRBD2. Germline V lookup: CDR1 MRHNA, CDR2 SNTAGT. This CDR3 is 15 amino acids long. CDR3 loop: CASSDSSGGANKQFF. CDR3 in DNA: TGTGCCAGCAGTGACTCTAGCGGGGGGGCCAATAAGCAGTTCTTC.

The V call is TRBV9, the J call TRBJ2-1; D not certain. Germline CDR1 is SGDLS and CDR2 is YYNGEE. This CDR3 has 15 residues. V shed 4 bases and J shed 8 bases, with 19 bases lying between them. DNA for the CDR3: TGTGCCAGCAGCCCACAAGCGAGCGCCCTCCATGAGCAGTTCTTC. This gives the protein CASSPQASALHEQFF. The full variable domain, with the rest looked up from reference TRBV9 and TRBJ2-1, is DSGVTQTPKHLITATGQRVTLRCSPRSGDLSVYWYQQSLDQGLQFLIQYYNGEERAKGNILERFSAQQFPDLHSELNLSSLELGDSALYFCASSPQASALHEQFFGPGTRLTVL.

The rearrangement uses TRBV7-5 and TRBJ2-5; the table names TRBD2, a call not compared with the DNA. TRBV7-5 is a known pseudogene. This CDR3 has 13 amino acids. CDR3 region: CASSLSDGGTQYF. The CDR3 nucleotides read TGTGCCAGCAGCCTCTCAGACGGGGGGACCCAGTACTTC.

This chain connects TRBV2 to TRBJ1-3; D unresolved. Germline loops: CDR1 SNHLY, CDR2 FYNNEI. Trimming removed 3 bases at V and 0 bases at J, with 9 bases between. The CDR3 runs 15 residues. CDR3 residues: CASSDEAYSGNTIYF. The CDR3 bases are TGTGCCAGCAGTGATGAGGCGTACTCTGGAAACACCATATATTTT. Combining the CDR3 with reference TRBV2 and TRBJ1-3 gives the whole variable domain EPEVTQTPSHQVTQMGQEVILRCVPISNHLYFYWYRQILGQKVEFLVSFYNNEISEKSEIFDDQFSVERPDGSNFTLKIRSTKLEDSAMYFCASSDEAYSGNTIYFGEGSWLTVV.

V gene TRBV5-5 combines with J gene TRBJ1-3, with 9 bases aligning to TRBD1. Germline values: CDR1 SGHKS, CDR2 YYEKEE (reference sequence). The J segment lost 2 bases and the V segment lost 5 bases, leaving 11 bases of the junction unmatched. The CDR3 covers 17 residues. CDR3 nucleotide sequence: TGTGCCAGCAGGGACCCGGGACAGGGCTTCGCTGGAAACACCATATATTTT. Translation gives CASRDPGQGFAGNTIYF.

The rearrangement links TRBV7-9 to TRBJ2-3, with 7 bases fitting TRBD2. V shed 5 bases, J shed 2 bases, and the junction held 7 bases outside the gene matches. The germline CDR1 and CDR2 sequences are SEHNR and FQNEAQ (reference sequence). The CDR3 spans 15 residues. The CDR3, as DNA: TGTGCCAGCAGCGATTATGCGGGAGCCACAGATACGCAGTATTTT. Its translation: CASSDYAGATDTQYF.

The V and J genes are TRBV9 and TRBJ1-2, with 8 bases lining up with TRBD1. From germline, CDR1 is SGDLS and CDR2 YYNGEE. This CDR3 has 13 residues. After removal of 3 bases from V and 8 bases from J, the junction contained 6 bases not matched to a gene. The CDR3: CASSESPGGGYTF. CDR3 nucleotide sequence: TGTGCCAGCAGCGAGTCCCCAGGGGGCGGCTACACCTTC.

The V gene is TRBV6-5, the J gene TRBJ2-2; 7 bases are shared with TRBD1. This CDR3 has 13 amino acids. V was clipped by 5 bases and J by 4 bases; unmatched bases: 1. CDR1 is MNHEY and CDR2 is SVGAGI in the germline V gene. The CDR3 region is CASSTGVTGELFF. CDR3 nucleotide sequence: TGTGCCAGCAGTACAGGGGTCACCGGGGAGCTGTTTTTT.